This T cell receptor beta chain was identified in a study of blood T cell repertoires in COVID-19. In its sample, this clone is medium-sized (0.01 to 0.1%). V was pared by 6 bases and J by 0 bases, with 4 bases of the junction left unmatched. The CDR3 consists of 14 residues. Germline values: CDR1 SGHRS, CDR2 YFSETQ. Per the study methods: Estimates of nucleated cell counts were drawn from the amplification of reference gene primers. The method was immunoSEQ multiplex PCR; TCRdb's version includes in-frame clones alone and lacks a portion of them. The V and J calls and clone size were taken over from that table, and D and trimming were inferred from the DNA. The sample lists around 210,000 clones; 84% were seen once.

This receptor was taken from a human donor in a cohort sampled during active COVID-19. Specimen: peripheral blood. The chain carries TRBV5-1 and TRBJ2-3; 7 nucleotides align to TRBD1. In DNA, the CDR3 is TGCGCCAGCATACCGGGACAGAGCACAGATACGCAGTATTTT. This translates into CASIPGQSTDTQYF. Full variable domain (rest looked up from reference TRBV5-1 and TRBJ2-3): KAGVTQTPRYLIKTRGQQVTLSCSPISGHRSVSWYQQTPGQGLQFLFEYFSETQRNKGNFPGRFSGRQFSNSRSEMNVSTLELGDSALYLCASIPGQSTDTQYFGPGTRLTVL.